The sequence of this T cell receptor (beta chain) was determined in a study of response to subunit inactivated influenza vaccine. Each CDR3 protein is one row after TCRdb ran MiXCR on the RT-PCR reads. The table includes a few hundred thousand distinct CDR3 sequences, roughly 20% detected once. The CDR3 totals 15 residues. Trimming cost V 1 base and J 4 bases, with 10 bases left between them. The germline V gene encodes CDR1 SGHAT and CDR2 FQNNGV. The source is a man between 50 and 70 years old who received an inactivated influenza vaccine. The chain carries TRBV11-2 and TRBJ1-4, with unresolved D. Source: PBMCs from blood, taken less than 22 months after vaccination. The CDR3 sequence: CASSLVAGINEKLFF. CDR3 nucleotides: TGTGCCAGCAGCTTAGTGGCTGGGATTAATGAAAAACTGTTTTTT.